Here is one TCR beta chain with its context. This entry comes from a study of blood T cell repertoires in COVID-19. Across the study: Researchers got acute and convalescent COVID-19 samples from the United States, Italy and Spain. In each case, the material was cDNA or gDNA derived from T cells, B-cell-depleted T cells, or PBMCs.

V was clipped by 2 bases and J by 2 bases, with 10 bases between them. The CDR3 spans 16 residues. CDR1 and CDR2 from the germline V gene are MNHEY and SMNVEV (reference sequence). Authors' analysis steps: Reference gene primer amplification gave estimated nucleated cell counts. Profiling relied on immunoSEQ multiplex PCR, and the TCRdb table lists in-frame clones only, not all of them. For V, J and clone size, that table is used; D and trimming come from the DNA. The sample contains 130,000 or so clones, over 75% of which appear only once. The chain links TRBV27 to TRBJ1-6; D gene uncertain. The sequenced sample consisted of peripheral blood. This receptor was taken from a human donor in a cohort sampled during active COVID-19. The CDR3 spells CASSLDRGTYNSPLHF. For the CDR3, the DNA is TGTGCCAGCAGTTTAGATCGGGGAACCTATAATTCACCCCTCCACTTT.